The present T cell receptor beta chain was sequenced within a study of identical twins. TCRdb re-called the 5' RACE reads with MiXCR, one entry per CDR3 protein. The table has about 530,000 distinct CDR3 sequences, over 12% seen once. This clonotype has at least ten counts. This CDR3 comprises 15 residues. The ends lost 5 bases at V and 0 bases at J; junction bases unmatched: 6. This sample also belongs to another study, concerning yellow fever vaccine responses in identical twins. This second study notes: Twins' vaccine T cell responses were reported to seem partly convergent and partly personalized.

The receptor comes from a woman between 18 and 29 years old in good health. The specimen sequenced was CD4+ T cells sorted from blood. V usage is TRBV12-3 or TRBV12-4 and J usage is TRBJ1-1; 7 nucleotides match TRBD1. The CDR3 sequence is CASSPRQGLNTEAFF. The CDR3 DNA is TGTGCCAGCAGTCCTCGACAGGGCTTGAACACTGAAGCTTTCTTT.